This TCR beta chain came from a study of CD8 T cells in ankylosing spondylitis. Overall study findings and caveats: Previously reported in reactive arthritis synovial fluid and blood were some of the motif variants. Reportedly, disease-linked clones are significantly enriched in ankylosing spondylitis patients' matched synovial fluid. Characteristic, it appeared, of ankylosing spondylitis blood was a TCR beta motif of several highly homologous variants.

The germline gives CDR1 SGHTA, CDR2 FQGTGA. The junction had 0 bases not matched to a gene; V was cut back by 0 bases and J by 4 bases. The CDR3 covers 14 residues. This clonotype was detected many times. Its target is unknown. TCR beta libraries were made by quantitative 5'-RACE with molecular barcodes. A single record per CDR3 protein comes from TCRdb applying MiXCR to the 5' RACE reads. The data show about 510,000 distinct CDR3 sequences, roughly 5% seen once. The TCR sequence derives from a male donor with ankylosing spondylitis. Input material: blood, either unsorted or a sorted T cell fraction (not recorded which). The J gene is TRBJ1-2, the V gene TRBV7-3; 9 bases line up with TRBD1. The CDR3 nucleotides are TGTGCCAGCAGCTTAACGGGACAGGGCTATGGCTACACCTTC. The encoded protein is CASSLTGQGYGYTF. Based on the CDR3 plus reference TRBV7-3 and TRBJ1-2, the full variable domain is GAGVSQTPSNKVTEKGKYVELRCDPISGHTALYWYRQSLGQGPEFLIYFQGTGAADDSGLPNDRFFAVRPEGSVSTLKIQRTERGDSAVYLCASSLTGQGYGYTFGSGTRLTVV.